This TCR beta chain was obtained from a study of CD8 T cells in Susac syndrome. RNA in amounts of roughly 0.5 to 1 ug was reverse transcribed with random hexamers. TCRdb called the immunoSEQ multiplex PCR reads again in MiXCR, with one record for every CDR3 protein. The sample holds under 550,000 distinct CDR3 sequences, more than 80% seen once. Looked up from germline, CDR1 is GTSNPN and CDR2 is SVGIG (reference sequence). V was pared by 5 bases and J by 8 bases, with 21 bases between. The CDR3 loop spans 15 amino acids. The origin of this receptor is a human donor with multiple sclerosis. The chain is built from TRBV30 and TRBJ1-4, with D possibly TRBD1 on 5 matching bases. Sequenced material: CD8+ T cells from PBMCs. The CDR3 bases are TGTGCCTGGCACAGCGGGATCGGGACTCACGAAAAACTGTTTTTT. Its translation: CAWHSGIGTHEKLFF.